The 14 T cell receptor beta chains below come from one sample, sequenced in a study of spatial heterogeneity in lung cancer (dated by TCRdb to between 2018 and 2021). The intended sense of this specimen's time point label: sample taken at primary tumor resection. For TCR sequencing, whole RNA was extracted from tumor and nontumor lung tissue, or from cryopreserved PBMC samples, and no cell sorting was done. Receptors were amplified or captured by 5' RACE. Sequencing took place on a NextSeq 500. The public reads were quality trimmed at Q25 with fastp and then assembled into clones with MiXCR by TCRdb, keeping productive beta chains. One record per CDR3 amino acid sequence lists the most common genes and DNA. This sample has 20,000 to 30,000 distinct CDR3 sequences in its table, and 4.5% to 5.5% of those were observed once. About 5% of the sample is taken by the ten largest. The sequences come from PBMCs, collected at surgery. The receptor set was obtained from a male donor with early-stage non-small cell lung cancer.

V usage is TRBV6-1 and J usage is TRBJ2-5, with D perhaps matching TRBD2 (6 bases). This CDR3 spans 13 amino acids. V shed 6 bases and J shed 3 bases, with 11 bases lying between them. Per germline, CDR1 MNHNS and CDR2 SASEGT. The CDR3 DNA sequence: TGTGCCAGCAGAAGGGGACTCGAAGAGACCCAGTACTTC. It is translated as CASRRGLEETQYF.

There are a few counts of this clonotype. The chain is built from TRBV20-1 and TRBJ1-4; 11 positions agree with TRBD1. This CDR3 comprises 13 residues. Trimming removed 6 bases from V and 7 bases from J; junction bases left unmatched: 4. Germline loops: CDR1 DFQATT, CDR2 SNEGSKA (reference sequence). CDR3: CSAGTGGTEKLFF. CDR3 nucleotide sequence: TGCAGTGCAGGGACAGGGGGAACTGAAAAACTGTTTTTT.

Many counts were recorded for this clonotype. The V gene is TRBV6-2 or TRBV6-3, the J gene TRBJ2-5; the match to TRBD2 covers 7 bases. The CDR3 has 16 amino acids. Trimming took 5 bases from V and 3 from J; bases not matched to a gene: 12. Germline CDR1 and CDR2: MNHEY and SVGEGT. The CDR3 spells CASSNPLAVLKETQYF. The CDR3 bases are TGTGCCAGCAGTAACCCGCTAGCGGTACTAAAAGAGACCCAGTACTTC.

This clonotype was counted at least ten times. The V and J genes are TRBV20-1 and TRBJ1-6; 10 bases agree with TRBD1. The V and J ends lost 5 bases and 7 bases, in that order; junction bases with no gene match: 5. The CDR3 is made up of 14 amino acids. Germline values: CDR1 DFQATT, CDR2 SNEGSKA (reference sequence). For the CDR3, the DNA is TGCAGTGCTGACGGGACAGGGGTGAATTCACCCCTCCACTTT. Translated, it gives CSADGTGVNSPLHF.

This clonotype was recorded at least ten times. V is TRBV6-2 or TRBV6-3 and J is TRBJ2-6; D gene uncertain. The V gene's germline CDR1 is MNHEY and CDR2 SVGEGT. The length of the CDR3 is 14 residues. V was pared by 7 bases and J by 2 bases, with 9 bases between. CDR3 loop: CASTGAPGANVLTF. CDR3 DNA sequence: TGTGCCAGCACAGGCGCCCCTGGGGCCAACGTCCTGACTTTC.

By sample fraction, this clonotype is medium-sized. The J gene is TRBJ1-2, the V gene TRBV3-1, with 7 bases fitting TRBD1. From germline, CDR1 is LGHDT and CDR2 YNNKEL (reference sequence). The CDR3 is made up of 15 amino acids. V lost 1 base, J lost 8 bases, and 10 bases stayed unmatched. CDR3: CASSQADRVISGYTF. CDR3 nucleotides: TGTGCCAGCAGCCAAGCCGACAGGGTAATAAGCGGCTACACCTTC.

The CDR3: CASSLRGSRTRSYNEQFF. The CDR3, as DNA: TGCGCCAGCAGCTTGAGGGGGTCTAGGACCCGCTCCTACAATGAGCAGTTCTTC. This chain links TRBV5-1 with TRBJ2-1, with D perhaps matching TRBD1 (6 bases). The germline V and J ends were trimmed by 1 base and 0 bases, with 17 bases remaining between them. The V gene's germline CDR1 is SGHRS and CDR2 YFSETQ. The CDR3 totals 18 residues.

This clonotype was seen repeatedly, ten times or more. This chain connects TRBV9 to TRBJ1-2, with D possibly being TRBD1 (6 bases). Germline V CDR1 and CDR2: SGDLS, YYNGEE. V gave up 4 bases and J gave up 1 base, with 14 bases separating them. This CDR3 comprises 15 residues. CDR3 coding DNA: TGTGCCAGCAGCCCCCCGGGGGCCGGTAACTATGGCTACACCTTC. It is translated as CASSPPGAGNYGYTF. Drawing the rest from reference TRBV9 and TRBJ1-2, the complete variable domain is DSGVTQTPKHLITATGQRVTLRCSPRSGDLSVYWYQQSLDQGLQFLIQYYNGEERAKGNILERFSAQQFPDLHSELNLSSLELGDSALYFCASSPPGAGNYGYTFGSGTRLTVV.

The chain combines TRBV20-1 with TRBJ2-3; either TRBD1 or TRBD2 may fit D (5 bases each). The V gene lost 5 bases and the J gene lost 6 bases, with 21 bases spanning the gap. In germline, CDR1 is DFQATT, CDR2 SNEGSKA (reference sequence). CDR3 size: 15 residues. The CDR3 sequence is CSAHRDGRGVDTQYF. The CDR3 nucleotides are TGCAGTGCTCACCGGGACGGCCGAGGAGTGGATACGCAGTATTTT.

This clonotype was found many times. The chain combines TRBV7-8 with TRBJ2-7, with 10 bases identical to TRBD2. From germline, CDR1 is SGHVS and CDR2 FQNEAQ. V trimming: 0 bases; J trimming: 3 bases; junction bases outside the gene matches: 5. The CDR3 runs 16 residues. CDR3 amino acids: CASSLAGTSVFYEQYF. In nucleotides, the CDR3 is TGTGCCAGCAGCTTAGCCGGGACTAGCGTTTTCTACGAGCAGTACTTC.

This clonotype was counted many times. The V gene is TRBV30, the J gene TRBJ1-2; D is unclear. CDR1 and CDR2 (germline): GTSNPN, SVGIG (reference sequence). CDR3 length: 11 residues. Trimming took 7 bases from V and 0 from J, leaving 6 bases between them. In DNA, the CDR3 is TGTGCCTCCCCAACTAACTATGGCTACACCTTC. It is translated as CASPTNYGYTF.

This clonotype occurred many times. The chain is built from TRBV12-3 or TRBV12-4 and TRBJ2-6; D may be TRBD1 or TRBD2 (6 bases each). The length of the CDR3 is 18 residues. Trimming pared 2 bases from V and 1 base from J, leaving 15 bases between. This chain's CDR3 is CASSLFRGLVSGANVLTF. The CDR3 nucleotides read TGTGCCAGCAGTTTATTTCGGGGGCTGGTATCTGGGGCCAACGTCCTGACTTTC.

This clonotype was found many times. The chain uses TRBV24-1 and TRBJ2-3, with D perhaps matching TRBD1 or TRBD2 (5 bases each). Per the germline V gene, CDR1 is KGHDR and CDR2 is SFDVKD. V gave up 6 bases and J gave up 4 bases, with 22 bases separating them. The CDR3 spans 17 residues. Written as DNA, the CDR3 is TGTGCCACCAGTACATCGGTTACCGGGACGAACCCAGATACGCAGTATTTT. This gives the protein CATSTSVTGTNPDTQYF.

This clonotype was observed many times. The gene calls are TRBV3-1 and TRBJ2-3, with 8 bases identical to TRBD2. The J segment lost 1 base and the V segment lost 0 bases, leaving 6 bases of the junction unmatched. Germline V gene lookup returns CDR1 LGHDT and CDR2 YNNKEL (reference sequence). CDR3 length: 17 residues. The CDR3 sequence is CASSQDPGSGGTDTQYF. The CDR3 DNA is TGTGCCAGCAGCCAAGATCCGGGTAGCGGGGGCACAGATACGCAGTATTTT.